The subject of this entry is one TCR beta chain. Clones were sequenced by immunoSEQ multiplex PCR, and TCRdb holds only the in-frame ones, with some missing. Here the sample spans approximately 70,000 clones, roughly 92% being singletons. This entry comes from a study of T cell changes during pregnancy in multiple sclerosis. The germline V gene encodes CDR1 MNHEY and CDR2 SMNVEV (reference sequence). This CDR3 region has 14 residues. The V gene lost 7 bases and the J gene lost 6 bases, with 16 bases spanning the gap. The rearrangement links TRBV27 to TRBJ2-1; D might be TRBD2 (5 bases). This receptor was identified in a female donor in good health, enrolled as a control in a pregnancy study. This specimen was peripheral blood, taken in the first trimester of pregnancy. The CDR3 DNA is TGTGCCAGCACCAACAAGGACTCAAGCAATGAGCAGTTCTTC. Protein product: CASTNKDSSNEQFF.